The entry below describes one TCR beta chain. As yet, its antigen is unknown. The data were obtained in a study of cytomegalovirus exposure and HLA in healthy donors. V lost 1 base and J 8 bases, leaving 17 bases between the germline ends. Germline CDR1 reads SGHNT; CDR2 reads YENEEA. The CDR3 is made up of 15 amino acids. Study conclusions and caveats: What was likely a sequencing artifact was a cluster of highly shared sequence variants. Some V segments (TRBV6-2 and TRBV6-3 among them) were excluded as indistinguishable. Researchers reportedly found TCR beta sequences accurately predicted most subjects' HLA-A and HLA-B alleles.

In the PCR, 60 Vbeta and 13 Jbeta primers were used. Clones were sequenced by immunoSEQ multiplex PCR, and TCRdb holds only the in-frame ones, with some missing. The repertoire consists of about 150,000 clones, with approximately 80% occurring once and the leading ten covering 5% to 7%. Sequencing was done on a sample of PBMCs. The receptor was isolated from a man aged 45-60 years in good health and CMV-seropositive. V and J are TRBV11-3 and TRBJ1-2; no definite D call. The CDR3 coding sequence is TGTGCCAGCAGCTTAGCCGGGGATCACCCCCACGGCTACACCTTC. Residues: CASSLAGDHPHGYTF.